What follows are 13 T cell receptor beta chains derived from one specimen sequenced in a study of cytomegalovirus exposure and HLA in healthy donors. Researchers ran the PCR with 60 Vbeta and 13 Jbeta primers. This table comes from immunoSEQ multiplex PCR, and its TCRdb copy is limited to in-frame clones, with some not included. The sample includes 95,000 to 110,000 clones, roughly 73% of them seen just once. The source material was PBMCs. All receptors come from a man younger than 40 in good health and CMV-seronegative.

The CDR3 nucleotides are TGTGCCAGCAGCTTGCTGAAGGCGGGAGATGACATTCAGTACTTC. This translates into CASSLLKAGDDIQYF. This chain links TRBV5-4 with TRBJ2-4, with 7 bases fitting TRBD2. With V trimmed by 1 base and J by 8 bases, 9 bases remained unmatched. This CDR3 is built from 15 residues. The germline gives CDR1 SGHNT, CDR2 YYREEE (reference sequence).

A few counts support this clone. The rearrangement uses TRBV5-1 and TRBJ1-6, with 7 bases fitting TRBD1. The junction had 4 bases not matched to a gene; V was cut back by 3 bases and J by 7 bases. The germline V gene encodes CDR1 SGHRS and CDR2 YFSETQ. The CDR3 length is 14 residues. The CDR3 sequence: CASSSGTDNSPLHF. CDR3 sequence (DNA): TGCGCCAGCAGCTCCGGGACAGACAATTCACCCCTCCACTTT.

This chain uses TRBV6-5 with TRBJ2-5, with D possibly TRBD1 on 6 matching bases. The DNA end lines up better with TRBJ2-7; the J call may be wrong. Germline lookup yields CDR1 MNHEY and CDR2 SVGAGI. There are 14 residues in the CDR3. The CDR3 is CASTNDRSPYEQYF. The CDR3 region has the DNA TGTGCCAGCACCAATGACAGGTCTCCCTACGAGCAGTACTTC.

The V and J genes are TRBV4-1 and TRBJ1-6; 7 bases are a match to TRBD1. Germline CDR1 and CDR2: MGHRA and YSYEKL. Trimming took 4 bases from V and 5 from J; bases not matched to a gene: 14. CDR3 length equals 18 residues. The CDR3 nucleotides are TGCGCCAGCAGCCGCAACGCCAGACAGGGACTAGATAATTCACCCCTCCACTTT. Its protein is CASSRNARQGLDNSPLHF.

The genes are TRBV4-2 and TRBJ2-7, with TRBD1 matching over 11 bases. Germline CDR1 reads LGHNA; CDR2 reads YNFKEQ. The CDR3 runs 16 residues. The V and J ends lost 3 bases and 0 bases, in that order; junction bases with no gene match: 4. The CDR3 DNA follows: TGTGCCAGCAGCCAGGAGGGGACAGGGGGCTCCTACGAGCAGTACTTC. Translation: CASSQEGTGGSYEQYF.

Concerning this clone itself: The junction departs from the called germline gene at one end, perhaps through a read error. The gene calls are TRBV7-9 and TRBJ2-5; D may be TRBD2 (6 bases). The V gene's germline CDR1 is SEHNR and CDR2 FQNEAQ (reference sequence). This CDR3 region has 14 residues. CDR3 in amino acids: CSSSLGTGGETQYF. DNA of the CDR3: TGTTCCAGCAGCTTGGGGACTGGGGGAGAGACCCAGTACTTC.

This clone was counted many times. V and J are TRBV19 and TRBJ1-1; D call uncertain. The V end was cut by 6 bases, the J end by 2 bases, with 10 bases between. The CDR3 spans 13 residues. Germline V gives CDR1 LNHDA, CDR2 SQIVND (reference sequence). DNA for the CDR3: TGTGCCAGTAGCTTTCAGGATAACACTGAAGCTTTCTTT. Its protein is CASSFQDNTEAFF.

This clone was picked up a small number of times. The V and J genes are TRBV30 and TRBJ1-4; D is uncertain. Trimming left V 8 bases short and J 2 bases short, with 9 bases between. CDR1 and CDR2 (germline): GTSNPN, SVGIG (reference sequence). The CDR3 sequence is 12 residues long. CDR3 region: CAGGVTNEKLFF. CDR3 sequence (DNA): TGTGCCGGCGGAGTTACTAATGAAAAACTGTTTTTT.

This clone was detected a few times. This chain connects TRBV7-2 to TRBJ2-4; 10 bases line up with TRBD1. Per the germline V gene, CDR1 is SGHTA and CDR2 is FQGNSA. The V and J ends lost 5 bases and 2 bases, in that order; junction bases with no gene match: 6. The CDR3 has 16 amino acids. Here the CDR3 reads CASSPSGQGTKNIQYF. The CDR3 DNA follows: TGTGCCAGCAGCCCATCGGGACAGGGGACCAAAAACATTCAGTACTTC. Full variable domain (outside the CDR3, taken from reference TRBV7-2 and TRBJ2-4): GAGVSQSPSNKVTEKGKDVELRCDPISGHTALYWYRQSLGQGLEFLIYFQGNSAPDKSGLPSDRFSAERTGGSVSTLTIQRTQQEDSAVYLCASSPSGQGTKNIQYFGAGTRLSVL.

The gene calls are TRBV19 and TRBJ1-4, with D perhaps matching TRBD1 (6 bases). Germline V gives CDR1 LNHDA, CDR2 SQIVND (reference sequence). V lost 8 bases and J 4 bases, leaving 8 bases between the germline ends. This CDR3 is 12 amino acids long. The CDR3 region has the DNA TGTGCCAGTCGCAGGGGTAATGAAAAACTGTTTTTT. Protein sequence: CASRRGNEKLFF.

The J gene is TRBJ1-5, the V gene TRBV28; D is perhaps TRBD1 (5 bases). V lost 6 bases and J lost 0, with 9 bases in between. This CDR3 has 14 residues. The germline V gene has CDR1 MDHEN and CDR2 SYDVKM. For the CDR3, the DNA is TGTGCCAGCAGCCCCAGGGATAGCAATCAGCCCCAGCATTTT. Translation gives CASSPRDSNQPQHF.

In this sample, this clone turned up a few times. The chain carries TRBV6-1 and TRBJ2-7; 12 bases are a match to TRBD2. Per the germline V gene, CDR1 is MNHNS and CDR2 is SASEGT. With V trimmed by 7 bases and J by 3 bases, 4 bases remained unmatched. This CDR3 is built from 14 residues. The CDR3 loop is CASKLAGGSYEQYF. The CDR3 DNA sequence: TGTGCCAGCAAACTAGCGGGAGGAAGCTACGAGCAGTACTTC.

The chain links TRBV6-6 to TRBJ2-2; D is possibly TRBD1 (6 bases). Per the germline V gene, CDR1 is MNHNY and CDR2 is SVGAGI (reference sequence). The CDR3 spans 15 residues. V was cut by 6 bases and J by 4 bases, with 15 bases left in between. The CDR3 spells CASRRETGRTGELFF. CDR3 nucleotides: TGTGCCAGCAGACGAGAAACAGGGCGCACCGGGGAGCTGTTTTTT.